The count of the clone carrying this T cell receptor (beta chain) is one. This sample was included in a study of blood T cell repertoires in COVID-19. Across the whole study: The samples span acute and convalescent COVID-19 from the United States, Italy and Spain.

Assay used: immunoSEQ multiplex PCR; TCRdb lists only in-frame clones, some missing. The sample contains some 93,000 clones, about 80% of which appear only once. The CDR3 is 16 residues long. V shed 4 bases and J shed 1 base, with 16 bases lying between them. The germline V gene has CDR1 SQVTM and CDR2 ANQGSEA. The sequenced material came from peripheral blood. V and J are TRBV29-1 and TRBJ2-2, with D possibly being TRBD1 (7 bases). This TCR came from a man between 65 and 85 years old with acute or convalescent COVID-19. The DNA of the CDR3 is TGCAGCGTTGGACAGGGTTGGGGGGTGAACACCGGGGAGCTGTTTTTT. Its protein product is CSVGQGWGVNTGELFF.